A single sample is the source of the 17 T cell receptor beta chains below, sequenced in a study of spatial heterogeneity in lung cancer (dated by TCRdb to the late 2010s). In light of the paper, this sample's time point label describes: sample taken at primary tumor resection. TCR sequencing used whole RNA extracted from tumor and nontumor lung tissue, or from cryopreserved PBMC samples, without cell sorting. Receptor amplification or capture employed 5' RACE. The instrument given in TCRdb is NextSeq 500. TCRdb passed the public sequencing reads through fastp at Q25 and MiXCR, retaining productive beta sequences. Rows with a matching CDR3 protein are joined into one entry that keeps the most common DNA and genes. This sample comprises tens of thousands of distinct CDR3 sequences, around 7% of them detected only once. Approximately 2.9% of the sample belongs to the ten largest clones. Sample: PBMCs, taken at surgery. The receptors shown here come from a female donor with early-stage non-small cell lung cancer.

This clonotype was recorded many times. This rearrangement joins TRBV2 to TRBJ2-7; D tentatively fits TRBD1 or TRBD2 (5 bases each). The CDR3 is 16 amino acids. The V gene's germline CDR1 is SNHLY and CDR2 FYNNEI. V dropped 4 bases and J dropped 0 bases, with 16 bases sitting between them. The CDR3 sequence: CASSVGPSLSSYEQYF. In DNA form, the CDR3 reads TGTGCCAGCAGTGTGGGACCCTCCCTAAGCTCCTACGAGCAGTACTTC.

This clonotype occurred many times. The chain links TRBV5-1 to TRBJ2-5; the match to TRBD2 covers 9 bases. The V gene end was trimmed by 7 bases and the J gene end by 6 bases; junction bases not matched to a gene: 10. Germline CDR1 and CDR2: SGHRS and YFSETQ. There are 14 residues in the CDR3. In DNA form, the CDR3 reads TGCGCCAGCGGCAGCGGGGGGAGCGGAAAGACCCAGTACTTC. It translates to CASGSGGSGKTQYF. Full variable domain (rest looked up from reference TRBV5-1 and TRBJ2-5): KAGVTQTPRYLIKTRGQQVTLSCSPISGHRSVSWYQQTPGQGLQFLFEYFSETQRNKGNFPGRFSGRQFSNSRSEMNVSTLELGDSALYLCASGSGGSGKTQYFGPGTRLLVL.

This clonotype was seen ten or more times. The gene calls are TRBV7-9 and TRBJ1-1; D is unclear. Germline CDR1 and CDR2: SEHNR and FQNEAQ (reference sequence). V lost 4 bases, J lost 4 bases, and 16 bases lay in between. The CDR3 has 15 amino acids. The CDR3 coding sequence is TGTGCCAGCAGCTCGTCCACGACTTGGACCACTGAAGCTTTCTTT. Encoded protein: CASSSSTTWTTEAFF.

The chain combines TRBV7-9 with TRBJ2-1; 8 bases match TRBD2. CDR3 length: 15 amino acids. With V trimmed by 5 bases and J by 5 bases, 8 bases remained unmatched. Germline lookup yields CDR1 SEHNR and CDR2 FQNEAQ (reference sequence). In DNA, the CDR3 is TGTGCCAGCAGCCTGACTAGCGCCCGCCACAATGAGCAGTTCTTC. This sequence encodes CASSLTSARHNEQFF.

This clonotype was counted at least ten times. The chain recombines TRBV28 with TRBJ2-7; 13 bases match TRBD2. Germline CDR1 is MDHEN and CDR2 is SYDVKM. The CDR3 has 20 amino acids. J gave up 12 bases and V 5 bases, and 28 bases lay outside the gene matches. Here the CDR3 reads CASSTLIGGDKTSGGSRWYF. The CDR3 nucleotides are TGTGCCAGCAGTACCCTAATAGGGGGAGACAAGACTAGCGGGGGGTCCCGGTGGTACTTC.

Ten or more counts support this clonotype. V usage is TRBV5-1 and J usage is TRBJ2-6; weak D call: TRBD1 (5 bases). Deletions cut 5 bases from V and 7 bases from J, with 13 bases between. The CDR3 spans 14 residues. CDR1 is SGHRS, CDR2 YFSETQ, per germline. In DNA, the CDR3 is TGCGCCAGCAGACCAGACAGTACTGCCAACGTCCTGACTTTC. Translation: CASRPDSTANVLTF. Full variable domain (outside the CDR3, taken from reference TRBV5-1 and TRBJ2-6): KAGVTQTPRYLIKTRGQQVTLSCSPISGHRSVSWYQQTPGQGLQFLFEYFSETQRNKGNFPGRFSGRQFSNSRSEMNVSTLELGDSALYLCASRPDSTANVLTFGAGSRLTVL.

This chain connects TRBV20-1 to TRBJ2-7, with 14 bases aligning to TRBD2. Trimming at V came to 0 bases and at J to 4 bases, leaving 5 bases not matched to a gene. CDR1 is DFQATT and CDR2 is SNEGSKA in the germline V gene (reference sequence). The CDR3 sequence is 16 residues long. CDR3 protein: CSARDWRLAGGYEQYF. CDR3 bases: TGCAGTGCTAGAGATTGGAGACTAGCGGGGGGGTACGAGCAGTACTTC.

The table lists this clonotype with many counts. The CDR3 loop reads CASSLAGANTDTQYF. The CDR3 DNA is TGTGCCAGCAGCTTAGCGGGGGCCAACACAGATACGCAGTATTTT. The chain recombines TRBV6-5 with TRBJ2-3, with 9 positions matching TRBD2. V shed 6 bases and J 2 bases; nucleotides not matched to a gene: 6. In germline, CDR1 is MNHEY, CDR2 SVGAGI. The CDR3 loop spans 15 amino acids.

This clonotype has at least ten counts. The chain employs TRBV6-2 or TRBV6-3 and TRBJ2-2; possibly TRBD2 for D (6 bases). Germline values: CDR1 MNHEY, CDR2 SVGEGT. The CDR3 sequence is 12 residues long. V lost 8 bases, J lost 6 bases, and 10 bases lay in between. Here the CDR3 reads CASWLAPGELFF. In nucleotides, the CDR3 is TGTGCCAGCTGGCTAGCGCCCGGGGAGCTGTTTTTT.

The chain has TRBV24-1 and TRBJ1-5; no clear D gene. V lost 9 bases to trimming and J lost 6 bases, with 14 bases between them. The CDR3 runs 13 residues. Germline V gene lookup returns CDR1 KGHDR and CDR2 SFDVKD. The CDR3 loop reads CATCAGEGQPQHF. The DNA of the CDR3 is TGTGCCACCTGCGCGGGAGAGGGTCAGCCCCAGCATTTT.

This clonotype was seen at least ten times. This chain links TRBV4-2 with TRBJ2-6, with D hard to call. The CDR3 consists of 14 residues. Germline V lookup: CDR1 LGHNA, CDR2 YNFKEQ. V lost 2 bases and J 2 bases, leaving 4 bases between the germline ends. The DNA for the CDR3 is TGTGCCAGCAGCCAACCGACTGGGGCCAACGTCCTGACTTTC. Translated: CASSQPTGANVLTF.

This clonotype was seen many times. The chain carries TRBV5-8 and TRBJ1-1; D gene uncertain. Trimming pared 3 bases from V and 3 bases from J, leaving 12 bases between. Germline CDR1 is SGHTS and CDR2 is YDEGEE. The CDR3 loop spans 14 amino acids. CDR3 sequence reads: CASSYRLADTEAFF. In nucleotides, the CDR3 is TGTGCCAGCAGCTACAGACTCGCGGACACTGAAGCTTTCTTT.

As for this clonotype: The junction differs from germline at one of its ends, possibly a read error. The chain links TRBV7-7 to TRBJ1-4; 7 bases align to TRBD1. This CDR3 has 15 residues. Germline V lookup: CDR1 SSHAT, CDR2 FNYEAQ (reference sequence). CDR3 sequence (DNA): TGTGCTAGCAGCTTAGGGACAGCAACTAATGAAAAACTGTTTTTT. Its protein product is CASSLGTATNEKLFF. The variable domain in full, with the rest retrieved from reference TRBV7-7 and TRBJ1-4, is GAGVSQSPRYKVTKRGQDVTLRCDPISSHATLYWYQQALGQGPEFLTYFNYEAQPDKSGLPSDRFSAERPEGSISTLTIQRTEQRDSAMYRCASSLGTATNEKLFFGSGTQLSVL.

V gene TRBV28 combines with J gene TRBJ2-3; no reliable D call. This CDR3 spans 16 amino acids. Trimming took off 8 bases at V and 1 base at J, with 19 bases between the two ends. The germline V gene has CDR1 MDHEN and CDR2 SYDVKM. CDR3 sequence: CASRIQPRTRTDTQYF. In nucleotides, the CDR3 is TGTGCCAGCCGAATTCAACCACGCACTCGCACAGATACGCAGTATTTT.

For the CDR3, the DNA is TGTGCCAGCAGGTGGTTAGGTGGGCAGTTCTTC. Translating it yields CASRWLGGQFF. This chain connects TRBV28 to TRBJ2-1; D remains unclear. V was clipped by 6 bases and J by 12 bases, with 12 bases between them. This CDR3 comprises 11 residues. Per germline, CDR1 MDHEN and CDR2 SYDVKM.

In this sample, this clonotype turned up many times. This chain uses TRBV10-3 with TRBJ1-2; no definite D call. CDR3 length: 13 amino acids. From germline, CDR1 is ENHRY and CDR2 SYGVKD. Trimming pared 4 bases from V and 3 bases from J, leaving 9 bases between. The CDR3 protein is CAISAVPHYGYTF. DNA of the CDR3: TGTGCCATCAGTGCTGTCCCCCACTATGGCTACACCTTC.

This clonotype came up a few times. The rearrangement links TRBV7-8 to TRBJ2-3; D remains unclear. The CDR3 contains 16 residues. The V end was cut by 7 bases, the J end by 0 bases, with 17 bases between. Germline V gene lookup returns CDR1 SGHVS and CDR2 FQNEAQ. CDR3 nucleotides: TGTGCCAGCAACCCAACCCGGGCCACTAGCACAGATACGCAGTATTTT. Protein product: CASNPTRATSTDTQYF.